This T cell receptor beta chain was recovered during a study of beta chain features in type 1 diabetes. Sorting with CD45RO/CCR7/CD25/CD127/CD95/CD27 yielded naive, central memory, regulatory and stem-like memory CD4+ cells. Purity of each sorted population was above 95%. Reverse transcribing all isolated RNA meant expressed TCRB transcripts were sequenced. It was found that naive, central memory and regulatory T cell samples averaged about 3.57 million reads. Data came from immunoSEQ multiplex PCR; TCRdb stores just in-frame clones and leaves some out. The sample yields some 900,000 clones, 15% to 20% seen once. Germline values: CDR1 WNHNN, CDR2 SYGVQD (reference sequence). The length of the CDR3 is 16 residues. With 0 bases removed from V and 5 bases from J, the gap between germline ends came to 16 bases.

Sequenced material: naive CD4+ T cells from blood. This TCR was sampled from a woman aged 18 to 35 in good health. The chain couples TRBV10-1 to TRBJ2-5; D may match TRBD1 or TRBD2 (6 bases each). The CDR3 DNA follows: TGCGCCAGCAGTGAGTCAGGCAGGGGAGGAATGGAGACCCAGTACTTC. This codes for CASSESGRGGMETQYF.